The sequence of this T cell receptor beta chain was determined in a study of multiple sclerosis patients with progressive multifocal leukoencephalopathy. The CDR3 runs to 17 residues. Per germline, CDR1 LNHDA and CDR2 SQIVND (reference sequence). With V trimmed by 7 bases and J by 4 bases, 14 bases remained unmatched. This clone has just one count. Its antigen is currently unknown. Described time point: 5 to 6 months of natalizumab therapy. Prior interferon beta treatment was universal, and the PML patients were all female. General study results and limits: Before and during natalizumab, the clones expanded at PML already existed. In most PML patients, TRB repertoires appeared less diverse by entropy.

Spiked into each PCR were synthetic inline TR CDR3 controls of all V-J pairings. Sequencing used immunoSEQ multiplex PCR; TCRdb keeps in-frame clones, though not all of them. The data show 25,000 to 30,000 clones, just under 90% seen once. This clonotype was sampled from a human donor with multiple sclerosis. The specimen comprised PBMCs, sampled from a patient treated with natalizumab. This chain links TRBV19 with TRBJ2-2; TRBD1 agrees at 8 bases. The CDR3 loop is CASIKLGTGRGTGELFF. CDR3 sequence (DNA): TGTGCCAGTATAAAATTGGGGACAGGTCGGGGCACCGGGGAGCTGTTTTTT.